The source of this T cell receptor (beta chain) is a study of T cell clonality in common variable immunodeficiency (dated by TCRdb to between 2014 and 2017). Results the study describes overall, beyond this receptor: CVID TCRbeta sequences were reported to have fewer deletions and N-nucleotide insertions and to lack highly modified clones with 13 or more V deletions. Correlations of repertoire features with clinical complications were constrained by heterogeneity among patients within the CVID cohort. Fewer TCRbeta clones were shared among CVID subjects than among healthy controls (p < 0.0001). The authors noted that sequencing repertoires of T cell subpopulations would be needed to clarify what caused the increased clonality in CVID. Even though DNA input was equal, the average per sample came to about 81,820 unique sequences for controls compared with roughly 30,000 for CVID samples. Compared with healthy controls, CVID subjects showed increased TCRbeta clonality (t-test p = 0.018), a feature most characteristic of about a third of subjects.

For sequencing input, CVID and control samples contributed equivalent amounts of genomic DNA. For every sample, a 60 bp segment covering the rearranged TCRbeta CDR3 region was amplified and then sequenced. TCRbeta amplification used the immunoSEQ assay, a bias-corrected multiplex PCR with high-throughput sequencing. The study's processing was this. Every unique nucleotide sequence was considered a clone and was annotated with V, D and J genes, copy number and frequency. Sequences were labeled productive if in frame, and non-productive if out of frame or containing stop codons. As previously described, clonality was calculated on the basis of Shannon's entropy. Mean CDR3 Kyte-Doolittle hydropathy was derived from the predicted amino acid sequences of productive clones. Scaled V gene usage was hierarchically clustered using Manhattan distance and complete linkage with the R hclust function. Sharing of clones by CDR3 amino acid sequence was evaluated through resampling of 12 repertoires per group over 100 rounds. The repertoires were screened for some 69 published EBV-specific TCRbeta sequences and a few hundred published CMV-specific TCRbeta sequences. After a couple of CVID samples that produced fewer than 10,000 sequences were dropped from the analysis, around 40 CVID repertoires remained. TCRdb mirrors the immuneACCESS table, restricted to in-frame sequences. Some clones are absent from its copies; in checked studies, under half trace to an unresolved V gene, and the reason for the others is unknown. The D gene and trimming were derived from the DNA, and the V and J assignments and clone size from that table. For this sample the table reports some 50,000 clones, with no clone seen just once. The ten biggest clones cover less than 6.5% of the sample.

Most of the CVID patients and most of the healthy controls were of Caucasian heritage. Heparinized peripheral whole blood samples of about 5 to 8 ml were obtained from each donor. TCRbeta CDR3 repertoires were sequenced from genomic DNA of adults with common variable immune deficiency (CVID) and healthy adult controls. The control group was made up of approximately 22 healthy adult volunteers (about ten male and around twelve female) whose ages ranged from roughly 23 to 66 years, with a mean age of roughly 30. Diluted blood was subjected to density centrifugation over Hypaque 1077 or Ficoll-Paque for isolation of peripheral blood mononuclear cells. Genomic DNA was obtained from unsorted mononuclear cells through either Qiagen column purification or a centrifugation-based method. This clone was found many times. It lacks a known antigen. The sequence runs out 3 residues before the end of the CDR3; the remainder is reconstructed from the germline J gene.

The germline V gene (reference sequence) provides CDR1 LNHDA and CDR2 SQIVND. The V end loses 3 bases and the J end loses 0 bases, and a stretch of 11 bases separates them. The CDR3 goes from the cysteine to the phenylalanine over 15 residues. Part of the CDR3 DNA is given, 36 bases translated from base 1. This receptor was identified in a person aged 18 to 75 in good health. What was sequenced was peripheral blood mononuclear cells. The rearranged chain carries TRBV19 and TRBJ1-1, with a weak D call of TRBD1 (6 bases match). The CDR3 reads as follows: CASSIPGHLNTEAFF. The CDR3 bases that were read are TGTGCCAGTAGTATTCCGGGACACCTGAACACTGAA.